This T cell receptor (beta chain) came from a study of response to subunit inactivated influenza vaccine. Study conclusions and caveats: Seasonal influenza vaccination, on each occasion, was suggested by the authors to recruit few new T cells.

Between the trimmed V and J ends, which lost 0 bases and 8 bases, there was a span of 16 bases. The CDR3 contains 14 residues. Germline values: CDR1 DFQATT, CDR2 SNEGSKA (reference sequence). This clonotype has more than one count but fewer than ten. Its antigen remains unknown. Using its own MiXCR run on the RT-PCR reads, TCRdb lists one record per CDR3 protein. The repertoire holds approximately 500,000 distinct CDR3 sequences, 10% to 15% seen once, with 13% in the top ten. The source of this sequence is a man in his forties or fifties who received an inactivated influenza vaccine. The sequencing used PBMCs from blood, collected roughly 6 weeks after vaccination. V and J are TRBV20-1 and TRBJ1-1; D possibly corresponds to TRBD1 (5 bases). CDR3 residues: CSARDRYRFLEAFF. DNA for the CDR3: TGCAGTGCTAGAGATCGATACAGGTTCTTAGAAGCTTTCTTT.